This is a list of T cell receptor beta chains from one sample in a study of blood T cell repertoires in COVID-19. The protocol was immunoSEQ multiplex PCR, while the TCRdb copy is restricted to in-frame clones and leaves out a portion. In the table there are about 280,000 clones, 75% to 90% of which are singletons. Sequenced material: PBMCs or T cells enriched from blood (not recorded which). Receptor source: a woman in her twenties or thirties with acute COVID-19. CDR3s include the opening cysteine and the closing phenylalanine or tryptophan. A D gene is named only where the DNA matches it firmly. Size values are once, few and many counts, or a class for expanded clones, and some rows have none.

CDR3 DNA: TGTGCCACCAGCACCCCGGAATGGGGGGACTACAATGAGCAGTTCTTC; CDR3 protein: CATSTPEWGDYNEQFF; D gene: .; J gene: TRBJ2-1; V gene: TRBV15; clone size: .
CDR3 DNA: TGTGCCAGCAGTTTCCGACTAGCGGGATGGACCGGGGAGCTGTTTTTT; CDR3 protein: CASSFRLAGWTGELFF; D gene: TRBD2; J gene: TRBJ2-2; V gene: TRBV28; clone size: .
CDR3 DNA: TGCGCCAGCAGCAGGGCAGGGGTGGGAGACGAGCAGTACTTC; CDR3 protein: CASSRAGVGDEQYF; D gene: .; J gene: TRBJ2-7; V gene: TRBV5-1; clone size: few
CDR3 DNA: TGTGCCAGCAGTTTTTCGGGGGGCCGGGACTACCGCTACGAGCAGTACTTC; CDR3 protein: CASSFSGGRDYRYEQYF; D gene: .; J gene: TRBJ2-7; V gene: TRBV28; clone size: .
CDR3 DNA: TGTGCCACCCCAGGGACTGAAGCTTTCTTT; CDR3 protein: CATPGTEAFF; D gene: .; J gene: TRBJ1-1; V gene: TRBV7-9; clone size: few
CDR3 DNA: TGTGCCAGCAGCTTTCTAGCGGGAGGAAGGATCTTC; CDR3 protein: CASSFLAGGRIF; D gene: TRBD2; J gene: TRBJ2-1; V gene: TRBV28; clone size: .
CDR3 DNA: TGTGCCAGCAGCTTGGGGAGACAGGGGAGCTCCTACGAGCAGTACTTC; CDR3 protein: CASSLGRQGSSYEQYF; D gene: TRBD1; J gene: TRBJ2-7; V gene: TRBV5-6; clone size: .
CDR3 DNA: TGTGCCAGTAGCGGGAGGGCCAAAAACATTCAGTACTTC; CDR3 protein: CASSGRAKNIQYF; D gene: TRBD2; J gene: TRBJ2-4; V gene: TRBV19; clone size: .
CDR3 DNA: TGTGCCAGCGGGGACAGGGTGATAGGTGGCTACACCTTC; CDR3 protein: CASGDRVIGGYTF; D gene: TRBD1; J gene: TRBJ1-2; V gene: TRBV5-6; clone size: .
CDR3 DNA: TGTGCCAGCAGCCAGTGGACTCATTATGAGCAGTTCTTC; CDR3 protein: CASSQWTHYEQFF; D gene: .; J gene: TRBJ2-1; V gene: TRBV14; clone size: once
CDR3 DNA: TGTGCCAGCAGCCAGGGTAGCGGAATGAGCTCCTACAATGAGCAGTTCTTC; CDR3 protein: CASSQGSGMSSYNEQFF; D gene: .; J gene: TRBJ2-1; V gene: TRBV14; clone size: .
CDR3 DNA: TGTGCCAGCAGCTTAATGGGCTCGAACACCGGGGAGCTGTTTTTT; CDR3 protein: CASSLMGSNTGELFF; D gene: .; J gene: TRBJ2-2; V gene: TRBV7-3; clone size: once
CDR3 DNA: TGTGCCAGCAGCTTAGGGCAGGGAAGTTGGTCACCCCTCCACTTT; CDR3 protein: CASSLGQGSWSPLHF; D gene: .; J gene: TRBJ1-6; V gene: TRBV7-9; clone size: .
CDR3 DNA: TGTGCCAGCTCACCACGCCCTGGGACAGGGATTACAGATACGCAGTATTTT; CDR3 protein: CASSPRPGTGITDTQYF; D gene: TRBD1; J gene: TRBJ2-3; V gene: TRBV18; clone size: .
CDR3 DNA: TGTGCCAGCAGCCAAGATTCGACAGGGGGTGCCGGGACTGGCATCTACGAGCAGTACTTC; CDR3 protein: CASSQDSTGGAGTGIYEQYF; D gene: TRBD1; J gene: TRBJ2-7; V gene: TRBV3-1/TRBV3-2; clone size: .
CDR3 DNA: TGTGCCACCAGTGTACAAAATGAGCAGTTCTTC; CDR3 protein: CATSVQNEQFF; D gene: .; J gene: TRBJ2-1; V gene: TRBV24-1; clone size: .
CDR3 DNA: TGCAGCGTTGAAGAGGACAGGGGATGGAATGAGCAGTTCTTC; CDR3 protein: CSVEEDRGWNEQFF; D gene: TRBD1; J gene: TRBJ2-1; V gene: TRBV29-1; clone size: .
CDR3 DNA: TGTGCCAGTAGTATGGGGCTAGCGGCCACAGATACGCAGTATTTT; CDR3 protein: CASSMGLAATDTQYF; D gene: TRBD2; J gene: TRBJ2-3; V gene: TRBV19; clone size: .
CDR3 DNA: TGTGCCAGCAGCGTAGGGGGCTGGGATTCAGATACGCAGTATTTT; CDR3 protein: CASSVGGWDSDTQYF; D gene: TRBD1; J gene: TRBJ2-3; V gene: TRBV7-2; clone size: .
CDR3 DNA: TGCGCCAGCAGGCGTACAGGGAACACTGAAGCTTTCTTT; CDR3 protein: CASRRTGNTEAFF; D gene: .; J gene: TRBJ1-1; V gene: TRBV5-1; clone size: few
CDR3 DNA: TGCAGCGTCGAAGTTAGCGGGAGTGGTGTGGGGGATGAGCAGTTCTTC; CDR3 protein: CSVEVSGSGVGDEQFF; D gene: TRBD2; J gene: TRBJ2-1; V gene: TRBV29-1; clone size: .
CDR3 DNA: TGCGCCAGCAGCTCCCGAGGGCAGACGAGCACAGATACGCAGTATTTT; CDR3 protein: CASSSRGQTSTDTQYF; D gene: .; J gene: TRBJ2-3; V gene: TRBV5-1; clone size: .
CDR3 DNA: TGTGCCAGCTCACCAGGAGACAGGGCCTATGGCTACACCTTC; CDR3 protein: CASSPGDRAYGYTF; D gene: TRBD1; J gene: TRBJ1-2; V gene: TRBV18; clone size: .
CDR3 DNA: TGTGCCAGCAGGACTAATAGCGGGAGCGTTGAGCAGTACTTC; CDR3 protein: CASRTNSGSVEQYF; D gene: TRBD2; J gene: TRBJ2-7; V gene: TRBV28; clone size: .
CDR3 DNA: TGTGCCAGCAGTTACCATGGGACAGGGAGTTACGAGCAGTACTTC; CDR3 protein: CASSYHGTGSYEQYF; D gene: TRBD1; J gene: TRBJ2-7; V gene: TRBV6-5; clone size: .
CDR3 DNA: TGTGCCAGCAGCGTGGGACAGGGCAACGAGCAGTACTTC; CDR3 protein: CASSVGQGNEQYF; D gene: TRBD1; J gene: TRBJ2-7; V gene: TRBV7-3; clone size: .
CDR3 DNA: TGTGCCAGCAGCGCCCGGGGGGTTGACACCTTC; CDR3 protein: CASSARGVDTF; D gene: .; J gene: TRBJ1-2; V gene: TRBV9; clone size: .
CDR3 DNA: TGTGCCAGCAGTTATTTAGGGAGATCACCCCTCCACTTT; CDR3 protein: CASSYLGRSPLHF; D gene: .; J gene: TRBJ1-6; V gene: TRBV6-5; clone size: .
CDR3 DNA: TGTGCCAGCAGCGTAGCGGACACCGATAATTCACCCCTCCACTTT; CDR3 protein: CASSVADTDNSPLHF; D gene: .; J gene: TRBJ1-6; V gene: TRBV9; clone size: .
CDR3 DNA: TGTGCCAGCAGCCAAGTGGGAGCTCGGGAGCAGTACTTC; CDR3 protein: CASSQVGAREQYF; D gene: .; J gene: TRBJ2-7; V gene: TRBV3-1/TRBV3-2; clone size: .
CDR3 DNA: TGCGCCAGCAGTACAGAGTCTGATCTCAACTATGGCTACACCTTC; CDR3 protein: CASSTESDLNYGYTF; D gene: .; J gene: TRBJ1-2; V gene: TRBV10-2; clone size: .
CDR3 DNA: TGTGCCAGCAGCTTAGGGCGGGGTAGCTCCTACAATGAGCAGTTCTTC; CDR3 protein: CASSLGRGSSYNEQFF; D gene: .; J gene: TRBJ2-1; V gene: TRBV11-2; clone size: .
CDR3 DNA: TGCGCCAGCAGCGCACAGGGATTTACCTACAATGAGCAGTTCTTC; CDR3 protein: CASSAQGFTYNEQFF; D gene: .; J gene: TRBJ2-1; V gene: TRBV4-1; clone size: .
CDR3 DNA: TGCAGTGGACTGATTAGCGGGATCAATGAGCAGTTCTTC; CDR3 protein: CSGLISGINEQFF; D gene: TRBD2; J gene: TRBJ2-1; V gene: TRBV29-1; clone size: .
CDR3 DNA: TGTGCCAGCAGCTTTTCGGGGGGCAGCACAGATACGCAGTATTTT; CDR3 protein: CASSFSGGSTDTQYF; D gene: .; J gene: TRBJ2-3; V gene: TRBV7-8; clone size: .
CDR3 DNA: TGTGCCAGCAGCTCCCCACAGGGTCGTGAAGAGACCCAGTACTTC; CDR3 protein: CASSSPQGREETQYF; D gene: .; J gene: TRBJ2-5; V gene: TRBV7-9; clone size: .
CDR3 DNA: TGTGCCAGCAGACAAGGACAGAAGAACACTGAAGCTTTCTTT; CDR3 protein: CASRQGQKNTEAFF; D gene: .; J gene: TRBJ1-1; V gene: TRBV11-2; clone size: .
CDR3 DNA: TGTGCCAGTAGTATTCTGGGCAGCGGTCAGCCCCAGCATTTT; CDR3 protein: CASSILGSGQPQHF; D gene: .; J gene: TRBJ1-5; V gene: TRBV19; clone size: once
CDR3 DNA: TGTGCCAGCAGCTTGAAGGCGGGAGGGCCATCCTACAATGAGCAGTTCTTC; CDR3 protein: CASSLKAGGPSYNEQFF; D gene: TRBD2; J gene: TRBJ2-1; V gene: TRBV5-8; clone size: .
CDR3 DNA: TGTGCCAGCAGCCCACAGGGAATTAATGAAAAACTGTTTTTT; CDR3 protein: CASSPQGINEKLFF; D gene: .; J gene: TRBJ1-4; V gene: TRBV7-8; clone size: .
CDR3 DNA: TGTGCCAGCAGTTCGAGGACTAGCGGTAGCTCCTACGAGCAGTACTTC; CDR3 protein: CASSSRTSGSSYEQYF; D gene: TRBD2; J gene: TRBJ2-7; V gene: TRBV28; clone size: once
CDR3 DNA: TGTGCCAGCAGCCCGGGACAGGCCGTAAGCACAGATACGCAGTATTTT; CDR3 protein: CASSPGQAVSTDTQYF; D gene: TRBD1; J gene: TRBJ2-3; V gene: TRBV11-3; clone size: .
CDR3 DNA: TGTGCCAGCAGCTCGGGACTAGCCTTGGGAACCGGGGAGCTGTTTTTT; CDR3 protein: CASSSGLALGTGELFF; D gene: .; J gene: TRBJ2-2; V gene: TRBV12-1; clone size: .
CDR3 DNA: TGTGCCAGCAGACGAGCCACCGGGGAGCTGTTTTTT; CDR3 protein: CASRRATGELFF; D gene: .; J gene: TRBJ2-2; V gene: TRBV27; clone size: .
CDR3 DNA: TGTGCCAGTAGTAGACAGGGGGCGCAAGAGCAGTACTTC; CDR3 protein: CASSRQGAQEQYF; D gene: TRBD1; J gene: TRBJ2-7; V gene: TRBV19; clone size: .
CDR3 DNA: TGCGCCAGCAGCCAAGGAACTAGCGGGAGTTCCTACAATGAGCAGTTCTTC; CDR3 protein: CASSQGTSGSSYNEQFF; D gene: TRBD2; J gene: TRBJ2-1; V gene: TRBV4-3; clone size: .
CDR3 DNA: TGTGCCAGCCGGGGGGGTAGCGGGAGCCTCTGGGAGCAGTACTTC; CDR3 protein: CASRGGSGSLWEQYF; D gene: TRBD2; J gene: TRBJ2-7; V gene: TRBV6-5; clone size: .
CDR3 DNA: TGTGCCATCAGTGACAGGGAGGGATCCCCCCTCCACTTT; CDR3 protein: CAISDREGSPLHF; D gene: .; J gene: TRBJ1-6; V gene: TRBV10-3; clone size: few
CDR3 DNA: TGTGCCAGCAGCTTAGATGGCGGGAGCTCTTTCCCCCGGGACAATGAGCAGTTCTTC; CDR3 protein: CASSLDGGSSFPRDNEQFF; D gene: TRBD2; J gene: TRBJ2-1; V gene: TRBV11-2; clone size: .
CDR3 DNA: TGTGCCAGCAGTGGTCCGGGACAGGGGGATGCAACCTACGAGCAGTACTTC; CDR3 protein: CASSGPGQGDATYEQYF; D gene: TRBD1; J gene: TRBJ2-7; V gene: TRBV2; clone size: .
CDR3 DNA: TGTGCCAGCTCACCCGTGAGTGAGGATCACTCCTACGAGCAGTACTTC; CDR3 protein: CASSPVSEDHSYEQYF; D gene: .; J gene: TRBJ2-7; V gene: TRBV18; clone size: .
CDR3 DNA: TGTGCCAGCAGCTTAGGAGGTTTGGAGCAGTACTTC; CDR3 protein: CASSLGGLEQYF; D gene: .; J gene: TRBJ2-7; V gene: TRBV7-9; clone size: few
CDR3 DNA: TGTGCCAGCAGCTCCCTCACCGGGGAGCTGTTTTTT; CDR3 protein: CASSSLTGELFF; D gene: .; J gene: TRBJ2-2; V gene: TRBV9; clone size: once
CDR3 DNA: TGTGCCAGCAGTTTCGACAGGGGAAACTATGGCTACACCTTC; CDR3 protein: CASSFDRGNYGYTF; D gene: TRBD1; J gene: TRBJ1-2; V gene: TRBV6-5; clone size: few
CDR3 DNA: TGTGCCAGCAGCCCCCGACAGGGCGGTGAAAAACTGTTTTTT; CDR3 protein: CASSPRQGGEKLFF; D gene: TRBD1; J gene: TRBJ1-4; V gene: TRBV14; clone size: .
CDR3 DNA: TGTGCCACCAGCAGAGCATACGGGGAAAAGAACACTGAAGCTTTCTTT; CDR3 protein: CATSRAYGEKNTEAFF; D gene: .; J gene: TRBJ1-1; V gene: TRBV15; clone size: .
CDR3 DNA: TGTGCCAGCACCCCGCCGGGAAACGAGCAGTACTTC; CDR3 protein: CASTPPGNEQYF; D gene: .; J gene: TRBJ2-7; V gene: TRBV2; clone size: .
CDR3 DNA: TGTGCCAGTAGGTCTACAGGAAACTATGGCTACACCTTC; CDR3 protein: CASRSTGNYGYTF; D gene: .; J gene: TRBJ1-2; V gene: TRBV19; clone size: .
CDR3 DNA: TGCGCCAGCAGCCAAGATTGGAACAGCCGTCTTGGAAACACCATATATTTT; CDR3 protein: CASSQDWNSRLGNTIYF; D gene: .; J gene: TRBJ1-3; V gene: TRBV4-3; clone size: .